The 4 T cell receptor beta chains below were found in one sample sequenced in a study of blood T cells in healthy people across ages. Primers used in a second PCR of roughly 7 to 12 cycles were a sample-barcoded 5' primer and a J-beta primer mix. TCRdb ran MiXCR on the 5' RACE reads and lists one entry per CDR3 protein. The sample records over 950,000 distinct CDR3 sequences, about 51% being singletons. Sequencing was performed on blood. Receptors originate from a woman aged 55-69 years in good health.

V gene TRBV28 combines with J gene TRBJ2-1; D is undetermined. This CDR3 is 15 amino acids long. Per germline, CDR1 MDHEN and CDR2 SYDVKM. Trimming removed 6 bases at V and 0 bases at J, with 12 bases between. The CDR3, as DNA: TGTGCCAGCAGCCCGTACAGCAGCTCCTACAATGAGCAGTTCTTC. It is translated as CASSPYSSSYNEQFF. The full variable domain, with the rest looked up from reference TRBV28 and TRBJ2-1, is DVKVTQSSRYLVKRTGEKVFLECVQDMDHENMFWYRQDPGLGLRLIYFSYDVKMKEKGDIPEGYSVSREKKERFSLILESASTNQTSMYLCASSPYSSSYNEQFFGPGTRLTVL.

V usage is TRBV12-3 or TRBV12-4 and J usage is TRBJ2-7, with D uncertain. Trimming pared 1 base from V and 2 bases from J, leaving 9 bases between. This CDR3 is 14 amino acids long. The CDR3 coding sequence is TGTGCCAGCAGTTTAGGGCACCACCCCTACGAGCAGTACTTC. Residues: CASSLGHHPYEQYF.

The chain employs TRBV15 and TRBJ2-1; D may be TRBD1 (7 bases). Per germline, CDR1 LNHNV and CDR2 YYDKDF (reference sequence). V shed 2 bases and J shed 7 bases, with 15 bases lying between them. The CDR3 has 15 amino acids. CDR3 sequence: CATSRWTGLINEQFF. CDR3 in DNA: TGTGCCACCAGCAGATGGACAGGACTAATTAATGAGCAGTTCTTC.

The V and J genes are TRBV14 and TRBJ2-1; D possibly corresponds to TRBD2 (6 bases). V lost 0 bases, J lost 3 bases, and 15 bases lay in between. Germline CDR1 and CDR2: SGHDN and FVKESK. The CDR3 spans 17 residues. CDR3 sequence reads: CASSQEGLLKIYNEQFF. The CDR3, as DNA: TGTGCCAGCAGCCAAGAGGGACTTCTCAAAATCTACAATGAGCAGTTCTTC.